A selection of T cell receptor beta chains follows, all from one sample in a study of Graves' ophthalmopathy and Graves' hyperthyroidism. MiXCR, run by TCRdb on the multiplex PCR reads, gives a single entry per CDR3 protein. The table shows roughly 1.1 million distinct CDR3 sequences, with about 40% occurring only once. Sequences were obtained from peripheral blood or thyroid tissue (not recorded which). These receptors came from an adult man with Graves' hyperthyroidism. Both conserved end residues are part of each CDR3. D genes are given only for firm matches. Where a row states a size, it is once, few, many or the class of an expanded clone; other rows omit it.

j_call: TRBJ1-1
v_call: TRBV12-3/TRBV12-4
clone_size: many
cdr3_length: 13
d_call: .
cdr3_nt: TGTGCCAGCAGTGGGGAAGGGAATACTGAAGCTTTCTTT
cdr3_aa: CASSGEGNTEAFF

j_call: TRBJ2-6
v_call: TRBV12-3/TRBV12-4
clone_size: once
cdr3_length: 18
d_call: TRBD1
cdr3_nt: TGTGCCAGCAGTGACCGGGACAGGACATACTCTGGGGCCAACGTCCTGACTTTC
cdr3_aa: CASSDRDRTYSGANVLTF

j_call: TRBJ1-4
v_call: TRBV11-2
clone_size: .
cdr3_length: 11
d_call: .
cdr3_nt: TGTGCCGTGAGAGCTTCTGAAAAACTGTTTTTT
cdr3_aa: CAVRASEKLFF

j_call: TRBJ2-5
v_call: TRBV7-7
clone_size: .
cdr3_length: 14
d_call: TRBD1
cdr3_nt: TGTGCCAGCAGCCAGGCCGGGACAGGGTCCGCCGAGTACTTC
cdr3_aa: CASSQAGTGSAEYF

j_call: TRBJ1-6
v_call: TRBV12-3/TRBV12-4
clone_size: many
cdr3_length: 14
d_call: .
cdr3_nt: TGTGCCAGCAGTTTAGGGGGGGTTAATTCACCCCTCCACTTT
cdr3_aa: CASSLGGVNSPLHF

j_call: TRBJ1-4
v_call: TRBV20-1
clone_size: .
cdr3_length: 13
d_call: TRBD1
cdr3_nt: TGCAGTACTGACAGGGGAACTAATGAAAAACTGTTTTTT
cdr3_aa: CSTDRGTNEKLFF

j_call: TRBJ2-7
v_call: TRBV11-2
clone_size: many
cdr3_length: 15
d_call: .
cdr3_nt: TGTGCCAGCAGCCGAGGAGGCGGGTACTCCTACGAGCAGTACTTC
cdr3_aa: CASSRGGGYSYEQYF

j_call: TRBJ2-5
v_call: TRBV7-9
clone_size: few
cdr3_length: 13
d_call: .
cdr3_nt: TGTGCCAGCAGCGGAAGGAGAGGGGAGACCCAGTACTTC
cdr3_aa: CASSGRRGETQYF

j_call: TRBJ1-4
v_call: TRBV5-4
clone_size: .
cdr3_length: 14
d_call: .
cdr3_nt: TGTGCCAGCAGCTTGGTCAGGGCGGTTGAAAAACTGTTTTTT
cdr3_aa: CASSLVRAVEKLFF

j_call: TRBJ2-7
v_call: TRBV5-1
clone_size: many
cdr3_length: 15
d_call: .
cdr3_nt: TGCGCCAGCAGCATAGATCCCCATGCCTCCTACGAGCAGTACTTC
cdr3_aa: CASSIDPHASYEQYF

j_call: TRBJ2-2
v_call: TRBV6-2/TRBV6-3
clone_size: few
cdr3_length: 13
d_call: .
cdr3_nt: TGTGCCAGCGATCACAGGGAATCCGGGGAGCTGTTTTTT
cdr3_aa: CASDHRESGELFF

j_call: TRBJ1-5
v_call: TRBV7-6
clone_size: many
cdr3_length: 17
d_call: .
cdr3_nt: TGTGCCAGCAGCTTCGTTAACCCGCACGGCGGCAATCAGCCCCAGCATTTT
cdr3_aa: CASSFVNPHGGNQPQHF